This TCR beta chain was identified in a study of identical twins. This clonotype was picked up a small number of times. Antigen specificity is unknown. Template switching added a universal primer site; cDNA carried unique molecular identifiers. TCRdb itself ran the 5' RACE reads through MiXCR, one entry per CDR3 protein. The sample has a few hundred thousand distinct CDR3 sequences; approximately 10% are singletons. Healthy Caucasians were all of the donors. The germline V and J ends were trimmed by 2 bases and 4 bases, with 15 bases remaining between them. CDR3 length equals 15 residues. Germline CDR1 is SGHRS and CDR2 is YFSETQ. The study, taken as a whole, reports: Diverse VJ usage suggested most zero-insertion clonotypes were not invariant T cells. Fewer insertions marked abundant cord blood beta clonotypes; young adult naive trended weakly, memory not at all.

Sequenced: naive T cells sorted from blood. This rearrangement joins TRBV5-1 to TRBJ1-1; D remains unclear. The receptor was derived from a woman in her forties or fifties in good health. The CDR3 here is CASSFEGPDSTEAFF. The CDR3, as DNA: TGCGCCAGCAGCTTCGAAGGTCCGGATAGCACTGAAGCTTTCTTT. Variable domain in full (rest from reference TRBV5-1 and TRBJ1-1): KAGVTQTPRYLIKTRGQQVTLSCSPISGHRSVSWYQQTPGQGLQFLFEYFSETQRNKGNFPGRFSGRQFSNSRSEMNVSTLELGDSALYLCASSFEGPDSTEAFFGQGTRLTVV.